This record concerns one T cell receptor (beta chain) sequence. These data belong to a study of T-cell memory formation after mild COVID-19. Each CDR3 protein is one row after TCRdb ran MiXCR on the 5' RACE reads. The sample has 400,000 to 500,000 distinct CDR3 sequences, about 20% seen once. CDR1 is SGHTA and CDR2 is FQGNSA in the germline V gene. The V and J ends lost 1 base and 5 bases respectively, with 7 bases between them. The CDR3 sequence is 13 residues long. Sequencing was carried out using PBMCs or a T cell subset sorted from them (not recorded which). The rearrangement joins TRBV7-2 to TRBJ2-3; D ambiguous. This sequence was found in an adult woman who had mild COVID-19 (a few samples of this study predate the infection). Cell type and time point are not known. This CDR3 reads CASSLGTRDTQYF. The CDR3, as DNA: TGTGCCAGCAGCTTAGGCACCCGAGATACGCAGTATTTT.